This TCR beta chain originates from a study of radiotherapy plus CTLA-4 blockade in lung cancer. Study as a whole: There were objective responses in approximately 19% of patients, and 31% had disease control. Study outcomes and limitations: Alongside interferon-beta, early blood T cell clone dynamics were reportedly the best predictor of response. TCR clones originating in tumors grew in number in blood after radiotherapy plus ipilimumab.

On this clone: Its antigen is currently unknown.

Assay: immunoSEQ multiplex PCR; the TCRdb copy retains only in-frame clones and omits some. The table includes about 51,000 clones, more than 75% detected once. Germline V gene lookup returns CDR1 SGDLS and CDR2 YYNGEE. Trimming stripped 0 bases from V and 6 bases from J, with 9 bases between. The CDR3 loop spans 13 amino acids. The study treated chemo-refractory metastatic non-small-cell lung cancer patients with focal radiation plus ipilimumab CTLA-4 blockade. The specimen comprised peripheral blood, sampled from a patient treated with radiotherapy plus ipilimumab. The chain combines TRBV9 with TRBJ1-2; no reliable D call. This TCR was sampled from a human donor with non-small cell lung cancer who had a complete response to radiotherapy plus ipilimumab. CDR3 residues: CASSVGGLHGYTF. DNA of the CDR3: TGTGCCAGCAGCGTAGGCGGACTCCATGGCTACACCTTC.